These 29 T cell receptor beta chains were all obtained from the same sample, sequenced in a study of blood T cell repertoires in COVID-19 (dated by TCRdb to the early 2020s). Receptor amplification or capture employed the immunoSEQ multiplex PCR assay. In TCRdb, the immuneACCESS table is reduced to in-frame sequences with V and J assigned. These tables do not hold every clone; where another copy was compared, an unresolved V gene accounts for under half, and the others remain unexplained. In this sample the table shows roughly 200,000 clones, roughly 85% of which occur a single time. Over 15% of the sample comes from the top ten. Sequenced sample: PBMCs or T cells enriched from blood (not recorded which). Every receptor here comes from a man in his forties who had recovered from COVID-19.

The rearrangement joins TRBV5-8 to TRBJ2-1; 8 bases are a match to TRBD1. CDR1 and CDR2 from the germline V gene are SGHTS and YDEGEE. The CDR3 loop spans 15 amino acids. J gave up 7 bases and V 2 bases, and 8 bases lay outside the gene matches. CDR3 DNA sequence: TGTGCCAGCAGCTTTAGCAGGACAGGGATAAATGAGCAGTTCTTC. Translation gives CASSFSRTGINEQFF.

The sample holds a few counts of this clone. The J gene is TRBJ2-7, the V gene TRBV7-8; possibly TRBD1 for D (6 bases). Trimming took 5 bases from V and 5 from J, leaving 10 bases between them. Germline V gene sequence: CDR1 SGHVS, CDR2 FQNEAQ. CDR3 length equals 12 residues. The DNA for the CDR3 is TGTGCCAGCAGCCGGACAGCCGACGAGCAGTACTTC. This translates into CASSRTADEQYF.

The chain recombines TRBV18 with TRBJ1-6, with 9 bases lining up with TRBD1. The V segment lost 5 bases and the J segment 10 bases; nucleotides outside the gene matches: 9. The germline V gene has CDR1 KGHSH and CDR2 LQKENI. The CDR3 is 15 amino acids. The DNA of the CDR3 is TGTGCCAGCTCATCAAGGACAGGGGAGGAATCACCCCTCCACTTT. This sequence encodes CASSSRTGEESPLHF.

V gene TRBV7-8 combines with J gene TRBJ2-1; TRBD2 aligns across 11 bases. Unmatched junction bases numbered 1, after V lost 3 bases and J lost 9 bases. Germline V lookup: CDR1 SGHVS, CDR2 FQNEAQ. This CDR3 comprises 13 residues. CDR3 in amino acids: CASSFGLAGEQFF. CDR3 nucleotides: TGTGCCAGCAGCTTCGGACTAGCGGGTGAGCAGTTCTTC.

The gene calls are TRBV4-1 and TRBJ2-7; D perhaps matches TRBD2 (5 bases). Trimming removed 5 bases at V and 1 base at J, with 9 bases between. Germline V gene sequence: CDR1 MGHRA, CDR2 YSYEKL. The length of the CDR3 is 13 residues. This CDR3 is CASSVTGSYEQYF. The DNA of the CDR3 is TGCGCCAGCAGCGTAACGGGGTCCTACGAGCAGTACTTC.

The chain is built from TRBV4-1 and TRBJ1-4; TRBD1 agrees at 8 bases. Germline lookup yields CDR1 MGHRA and CDR2 YSYEKL. The CDR3 runs 17 residues. V lost 1 base to trimming and J lost 4 bases; unmatched junction nucleotides: 8. CDR3 sequence (DNA): TGCGCCAGCAGCCAAGTGCCAGGGGGCAACCATAATGAAAAACTGTTTTTT. Its protein product is CASSQVPGGNHNEKLFF.

This chain uses TRBV6-2 or TRBV6-3 with TRBJ1-4; 9 bases match TRBD1. The CDR3 spans 14 residues. V trimming: 6 bases; J trimming: 7 bases; junction bases outside the gene matches: 6. The germline V gene has CDR1 MNHEY and CDR2 SVGEGT. CDR3 DNA: TGTGCCAGCAGCACCGGGACAGGGAGTGAAAAACTGTTTTTT. Protein sequence: CASSTGTGSEKLFF.

This clone has a handful of counts. This chain joins TRBV5-1 and TRBJ2-7; D call uncertain. Germline V gene data show CDR1 as SGHRS and CDR2 as YFSETQ. There are 14 residues in the CDR3. V shed 0 bases and J shed 6 bases, with 13 bases lying between them. The DNA for the CDR3 is TGCGCCAGCAGCTTGGAATCGTGGGCCCTCGAGCAGTACTTC. It encodes CASSLESWALEQYF. Combining the CDR3 with reference TRBV5-1 and TRBJ2-7 gives the whole variable domain KAGVTQTPRYLIKTRGQQVTLSCSPISGHRSVSWYQQTPGQGLQFLFEYFSETQRNKGNFPGRFSGRQFSNSRSEMNVSTLELGDSALYLCASSLESWALEQYFGPGTRLTVT.

The V gene is TRBV27, the J gene TRBJ1-2; D call uncertain. V was clipped by 0 bases and J by 7 bases, with 12 bases between them. Germline V gene sequence: CDR1 MNHEY, CDR2 SMNVEV (reference sequence). The CDR3 runs to 14 residues. CDR3 coding DNA: TGTGCCAGCAGTTTATCCCAAGGCAGGTCTGGCTACACCTTC. This translates into CASSLSQGRSGYTF.

The J gene is TRBJ2-7, the V gene TRBV19; 11 nucleotides agree with TRBD1. Germline V gives CDR1 LNHDA, CDR2 SQIVND (reference sequence). The CDR3 contains 15 residues. J was trimmed by 3 bases and V by 2 bases; bases with no gene match: 3. Written as DNA, the CDR3 is TGTGCCAGTAGTATACAGGGACAGGGGGTCTACGAGCAGTACTTC. Protein: CASSIQGQGVYEQYF.

V and J are TRBV5-4 and TRBJ1-2; D is ambiguous. The length of the CDR3 is 12 residues. Germline assignment: CDR1 SGHNT and CDR2 YYREEE (reference sequence). Trimming cost V 2 bases and J 5 bases, with 7 bases left between them. The CDR3 bases are TGTGCCAGCAGCTTATCGGGGTATGGCTACACCTTC. This sequence encodes CASSLSGYGYTF.

The chain couples TRBV4-3 to TRBJ2-3, with D unclear. V was pared by 0 bases and J by 1 base, with 8 bases between. This CDR3 region has 15 residues. The germline CDR1 and CDR2 sequences are LGHNA and YSLEER. CDR3 protein: CASSQDSLRTDTQYF. The CDR3 DNA follows: TGCGCCAGCAGCCAAGATTCCCTACGCACAGATACGCAGTATTTT.

This chain uses TRBV28 with TRBJ2-7, with D possibly TRBD2 on 6 matching bases. This CDR3 comprises 12 residues. CDR1 is MDHEN and CDR2 is SYDVKM in the germline V gene. Deletions cut 7 bases from V and 7 bases from J, with 14 bases between. CDR3 DNA sequence: TGTGCCAGCAACCATCTGGGGAGGGAGCAGTACTTC. Translation: CASNHLGREQYF. The whole variable domain, filled in from reference TRBV28 and TRBJ2-7, reads DVKVTQSSRYLVKRTGEKVFLECVQDMDHENMFWYRQDPGLGLRLIYFSYDVKMKEKGDIPEGYSVSREKKERFSLILESASTNQTSMYLCASNHLGREQYFGPGTRLTVT.

The chain employs TRBV19 and TRBJ2-7; possible D gene TRBD1, 6 bases. The CDR3 length is 15 residues. Looked up from germline, CDR1 is LNHDA and CDR2 is SQIVND (reference sequence). V dropped 3 bases and J dropped 5 bases, with 17 bases sitting between them. This CDR3 is CASSMPGVRFHEQYF. CDR3 coding DNA: TGTGCCAGTAGTATGCCAGGGGTACGCTTCCACGAGCAGTACTTC.

The CDR3 coding sequence is TGTGCCAGCAGCCTCCAATTTGGTGCGGGCGAGCAGTACTTC. Encoded protein: CASSLQFGAGEQYF. The chain carries TRBV5-4 and TRBJ2-7; D is perhaps TRBD2 (5 bases). The germline V gene encodes CDR1 SGHNT and CDR2 YYREEE (reference sequence). The CDR3 loop spans 14 amino acids. V was cut by 4 bases and J by 6 bases, with 17 bases left in between.

This clone was recorded once. The chain recombines TRBV5-6 with TRBJ2-1; perhaps TRBD2 as D (5 bases). Looked up from germline, CDR1 is SGHDT and CDR2 is YYEEEE. The CDR3 runs to 14 residues. Deletions cut 5 bases from V and 5 bases from J, with 14 bases between. The CDR3 bases are TGTGCCAGCAGTCCTGGACTTGGTGACAATGAGCAGTTCTTC. The encoded protein is CASSPGLGDNEQFF.

This rearrangement joins TRBV30 to TRBJ1-2; 10 bases match TRBD1. Germline values: CDR1 GTSNPN, CDR2 SVGIG (reference sequence). The ends lost 4 bases at V and 8 bases at J; junction bases unmatched: 10. The CDR3 runs 14 residues. The CDR3 loop is CAWKGTGDLQGYTF. The CDR3 DNA is TGTGCCTGGAAAGGGACAGGGGATCTGCAGGGCTACACCTTC.

This chain joins TRBV10-3 and TRBJ2-1; 13 nucleotides match TRBD2. Trimming cost V 5 bases and J 7 bases; bases outside gene matches: 11. Germline V CDR1 and CDR2: ENHRY, SYGVKD. The CDR3 covers 17 residues. CDR3 protein: CAISNYPGLAGRNEQFF. The DNA for the CDR3 is TGTGCCATCAGTAATTATCCGGGACTAGCGGGAAGAAATGAGCAGTTCTTC.

This chain links TRBV19 with TRBJ2-7, with D perhaps TRBD2 (5 bases). This CDR3 has 16 residues. With 2 bases removed from V and 0 bases from J, the gap between germline ends came to 14 bases. Germline-derived CDR1 and CDR2 are LNHDA and SQIVND (reference sequence). Here the CDR3 reads CASSIIGSGVSYEQYF. CDR3 nucleotides: TGTGCCAGTAGTATAATTGGGAGTGGGGTCTCCTACGAGCAGTACTTC.

V and J are TRBV18 and TRBJ1-3; D perhaps matches TRBD1 (6 bases). Trimming shortened V by 0 bases and J by 0 bases, and 9 bases separated the two germline ends. The CDR3 consists of 16 residues. Germline CDR1 is KGHSH and CDR2 is LQKENI. The CDR3 sequence: CASSPPRTDSGNTIYF. In DNA form, the CDR3 reads TGTGCCAGCTCACCACCGCGGACAGACTCTGGAAACACCATATATTTT.

The V gene is TRBV7-9, the J gene TRBJ1-1; D call uncertain. CDR1 SEHNR and CDR2 FQNEAQ come from the germline V gene (reference sequence). The CDR3 spans 14 residues. V was trimmed by 8 bases and J by 5 bases, leaving 18 bases between them. The CDR3 sequence: CASSGMAPGTEAFF. The DNA of the CDR3 is TGTGCCAGCTCCGGCATGGCCCCGGGGACTGAAGCTTTCTTT. The full variable domain, its missing parts supplied by reference TRBV7-9 and TRBJ1-1, is DTGVSQNPRHKITKRGQNVTFRCDPISEHNRLYWYRQTLGQGPEFLTYFQNEAQLEKSRLLSDRFSAERPKGSFSTLEIQRTEQGDSAMYLCASSGMAPGTEAFFGQGTRLTVV.

The CDR3 DNA reads TGTGCCAGCAGCTTCCTCCTCCGACAGGACGGCGAGCAGTACTTC. Amino acids: CASSFLLRQDGEQYF. V gene TRBV7-9 combines with J gene TRBJ2-7; D may be TRBD1 (6 bases). The V end was cut by 3 bases, the J end by 6 bases, with 18 bases between. The CDR3 extends over 15 amino acids. Per the germline V gene, CDR1 is SEHNR and CDR2 is FQNEAQ (reference sequence). Using reference TRBV7-9 and TRBJ2-7 for the parts outside the CDR3, the full variable domain is DTGVSQNPRHKITKRGQNVTFRCDPISEHNRLYWYRQTLGQGPEFLTYFQNEAQLEKSRLLSDRFSAERPKGSFSTLEIQRTEQGDSAMYLCASSFLLRQDGEQYFGPGTRLTVT.

This clone was seen a few times. V is TRBV30 and J is TRBJ2-7, with 10 bases lining up with TRBD2. The CDR3 is made up of 14 amino acids. The germline CDR1 and CDR2 sequences are GTSNPN and SVGIG (reference sequence). V lost 3 bases and J lost 1; bases outside the gene matches: 3. CDR3 sequence reads: CAWSLAGVSYEQYF. The CDR3 DNA follows: TGTGCCTGGAGCCTAGCGGGGGTTTCCTACGAGCAGTACTTC.

The chain carries TRBV18 and TRBJ2-3, with D maybe TRBD2 (5 bases). Germline V gene lookup returns CDR1 KGHSH and CDR2 LQKENI. CDR3 length equals 15 residues. The V gene lost 6 bases and the J gene lost 6 bases, with 19 bases spanning the gap. CDR3 nucleotides: TGTGCCAGCTCCCGATCCGCTACTGGAGGCGATACGCAGTATTTT. Its protein product is CASSRSATGGDTQYF.

This clone was detected once. The chain recombines TRBV2 with TRBJ2-3; D unclear. The V end was cut by 2 bases, the J end by 1 base, with 7 bases between. The CDR3 sequence is 14 residues long. Germline V gene lookup returns CDR1 SNHLY and CDR2 FYNNEI. CDR3 nucleotides: TGTGCCAGCAGTGAATTAAGCGGCACAGATACGCAGTATTTT. The encoded protein is CASSELSGTDTQYF.

The rearrangement uses TRBV7-2 and TRBJ2-1; D may be TRBD2 (7 bases). The CDR3 length is 14 residues. Trimming took off 3 bases at V and 8 bases at J, with 14 bases between the two ends. Germline V gene lookup returns CDR1 SGHTA and CDR2 FQGNSA. As DNA, the CDR3 is TGTGCCAGCAGCTTTGTGGGAGGGGGGCATGAGCAGTTCTTC. It is translated as CASSFVGGGHEQFF. Complete variable domain (other parts from reference TRBV7-2 and TRBJ2-1): GAGVSQSPSNKVTEKGKDVELRCDPISGHTALYWYRQSLGQGLEFLIYFQGNSAPDKSGLPSDRFSAERTGGSVSTLTIQRTQQEDSAVYLCASSFVGGGHEQFFGPGTRLTVL.

This chain links TRBV6-1 with TRBJ2-3; TRBD2 matches at 12 bases. The CDR3 contains 17 residues. Germline CDR1 reads MNHNS; CDR2 reads SASEGT. After removal of 4 bases from V and 5 bases from J, the junction contained 10 bases not matched to a gene. The CDR3 loop reads CASSGLAGEWGRDTQYF. The CDR3 bases are TGTGCCAGCAGTGGACTAGCGGGAGAGTGGGGGAGAGATACGCAGTATTTT.

The V and J genes are TRBV14 and TRBJ2-3; perhaps TRBD2 as D (5 bases). Germline V gives CDR1 SGHDN, CDR2 FVKESK. This CDR3 contains 16 residues. V lost 2 bases, J lost 5 bases, and 17 bases lay in between. The CDR3 region has the DNA TGTGCCAGCAGCCAACTGGAGGTCCGCTTAATAGATACGCAGTATTTT. Translation: CASSQLEVRLIDTQYF.

V and J are TRBV30 and TRBJ2-7; 12 bases line up with TRBD2. CDR1 and CDR2 from the germline V gene are GTSNPN and SVGIG (reference sequence). J gave up 1 base and V 3 bases, and 1 base lay outside the gene matches. The CDR3 extends over 14 amino acids. The CDR3 sequence: CAWRTSGRSYEQYF. The CDR3 nucleotides read TGTGCCTGGAGAACTAGCGGGAGGTCCTACGAGCAGTACTTC.